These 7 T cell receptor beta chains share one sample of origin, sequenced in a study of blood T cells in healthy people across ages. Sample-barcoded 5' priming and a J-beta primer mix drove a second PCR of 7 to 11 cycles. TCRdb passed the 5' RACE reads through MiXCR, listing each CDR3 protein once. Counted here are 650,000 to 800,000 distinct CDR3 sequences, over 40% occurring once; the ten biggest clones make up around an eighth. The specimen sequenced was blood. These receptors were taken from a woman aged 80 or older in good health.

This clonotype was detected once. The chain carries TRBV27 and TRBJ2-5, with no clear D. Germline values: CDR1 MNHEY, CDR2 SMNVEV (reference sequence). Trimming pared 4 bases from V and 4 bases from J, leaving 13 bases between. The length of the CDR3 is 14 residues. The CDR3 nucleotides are TGTGCCAGCAGTTCTTTTCGCCTGGGAGAGACCCAGTACTTC. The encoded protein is CASSSFRLGETQYF.

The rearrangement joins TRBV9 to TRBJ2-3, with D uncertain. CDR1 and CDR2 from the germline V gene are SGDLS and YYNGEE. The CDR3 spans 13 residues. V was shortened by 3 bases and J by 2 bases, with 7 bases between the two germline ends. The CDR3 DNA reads TGTGCCAGCAGCGCGCAGTACACAGATACGCAGTATTTT. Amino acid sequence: CASSAQYTDTQYF.

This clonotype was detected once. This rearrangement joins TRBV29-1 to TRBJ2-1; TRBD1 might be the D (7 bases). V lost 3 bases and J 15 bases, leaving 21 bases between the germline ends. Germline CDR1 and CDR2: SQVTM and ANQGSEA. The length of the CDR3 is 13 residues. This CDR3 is CSVESNGGQQLFF. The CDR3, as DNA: TGCAGCGTTGAGTCTAACGGGGGACAGCAGCTGTTCTTC.

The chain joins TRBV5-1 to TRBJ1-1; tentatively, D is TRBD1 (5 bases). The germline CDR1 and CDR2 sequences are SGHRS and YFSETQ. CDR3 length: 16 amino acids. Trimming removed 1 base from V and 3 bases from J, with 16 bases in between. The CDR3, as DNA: TGCGCCAGCAGCTTGAGCCAGGCTGGGGGGGACACTGAAGCTTTCTTT. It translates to CASSLSQAGGDTEAFF.

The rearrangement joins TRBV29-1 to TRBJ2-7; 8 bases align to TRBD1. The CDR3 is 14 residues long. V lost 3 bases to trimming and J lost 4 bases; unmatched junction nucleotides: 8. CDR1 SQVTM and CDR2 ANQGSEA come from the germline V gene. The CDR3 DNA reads TGCAGCGTTGAGGACAGGGATGGGGGTTACGAGCAGTACTTC. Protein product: CSVEDRDGGYEQYF.

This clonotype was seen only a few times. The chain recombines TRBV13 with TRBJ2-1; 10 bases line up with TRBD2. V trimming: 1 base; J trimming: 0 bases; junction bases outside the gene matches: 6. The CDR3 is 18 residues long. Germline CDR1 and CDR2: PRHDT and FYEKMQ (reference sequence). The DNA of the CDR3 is TGTGCCAGCAGCTTAGTACTAGCGGGGCCCCCCTCCTACAATGAGCAGTTCTTC. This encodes CASSLVLAGPPSYNEQFF.

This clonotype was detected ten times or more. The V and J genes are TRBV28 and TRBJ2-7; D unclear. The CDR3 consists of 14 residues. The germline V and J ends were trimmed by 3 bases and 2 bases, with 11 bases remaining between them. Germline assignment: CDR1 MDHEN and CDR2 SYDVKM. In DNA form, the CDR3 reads TGTGCCAGCAGTTTGTACATAGGGCCCTACGAGCAGTACTTC. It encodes CASSLYIGPYEQYF.